The next 24 T cell receptor beta chains were all read from a single sample in a study of long-term antiretroviral therapy in people with HIV. Survey level was the resolution at which the v3.0 immunoSEQ assay ran. TCRdb's copy holds only in-frame clones and misses some; the assay was immunoSEQ multiplex PCR. The sample holds tens of thousands of clones, over 70% seen once. The material was unsorted PBMCs, obtained 3.1 years after starting antiretroviral therapy. These receptors originate from a woman aged 45-65 years with HIV.

The V gene is TRBV4-2, the J gene TRBJ2-4; D unclear. This CDR3 region has 17 residues. Trimming removed 2 bases at V and 0 bases at J, with 14 bases between. The germline CDR1 and CDR2 sequences are LGHNA and YNFKEQ. The CDR3 is CASSQTDIQLAKNIQYF. The CDR3 region has the DNA TGTGCCAGCAGCCAAACAGATATTCAATTAGCCAAAAACATTCAGTACTTC.

V and J are TRBV29-1 and TRBJ2-4, with 7 bases aligning to TRBD1. Germline CDR1 reads SQVTM; CDR2 reads ANQGSEA. This CDR3 spans 15 amino acids. The J segment lost 0 bases and the V segment lost 5 bases, leaving 7 bases of the junction unmatched. CDR3 residues: CSVRDRLLAKNIQYF. CDR3 DNA sequence: TGCAGCGTTCGGGACAGACTTCTAGCCAAAAACATTCAGTACTTC.

In this sample, this clone turned up once. The J gene is TRBJ1-6, the V gene TRBV4-1, with 9 bases aligning to TRBD1. There are 21 residues in the CDR3. V dropped 2 bases and J dropped 6; count of bases not matched to a gene: 20. Germline V gene data show CDR1 as MGHRA and CDR2 as YSYEKL. The CDR3 nucleotides read TGCGCCAGCAGCCAACCCGTGGAACCAAAAAAACAGGGGGCAATTAATTCACCCCTCCACTTT. Encoded protein: CASSQPVEPKKQGAINSPLHF.

The chain joins TRBV18 to TRBJ1-1; D may be TRBD1 (5 bases). This CDR3 contains 14 residues. In germline, CDR1 is KGHSH, CDR2 LQKENI. Trimming left V 2 bases short and J 1 base short, with 8 bases between. Here the CDR3 DNA reads TGTGCCAGCTCACCAGGCAGGGCGAACACTGAAGCTTTCTTT. The encoded protein is CASSPGRANTEAFF.

This chain connects TRBV7-6 to TRBJ1-2; no clear D gene. Germline values: CDR1 SGHVS, CDR2 FNYEAQ. V was trimmed by 2 bases and J by 0 bases, leaving 4 bases between them. This CDR3 is built from 13 residues. The CDR3 DNA follows: TGTGCCAGCAGCTTAACAGCTAACTATGGCTACACCTTC. It specifies CASSLTANYGYTF.

This sequence joins TRBV12-5 and TRBJ1-6; D gene ambiguous. Trimming pared 0 bases from V and 0 bases from J, leaving 9 bases between. Germline-derived CDR1 and CDR2 are LGHNT and FRNRAP. The CDR3 sequence is 17 residues long. CDR3 residues: CASGLVRADSYNSPLHF. The CDR3 DNA reads TGTGCTAGTGGTTTGGTACGGGCAGACTCCTATAATTCACCCCTCCACTTT.

Only one count was recorded for this clone. The chain couples TRBV9 to TRBJ1-1; TRBD1 matches 8 bases. CDR3 length equals 13 residues. Germline lookup yields CDR1 SGDLS and CDR2 YYNGEE. V dropped 0 bases and J dropped 7; count of bases not matched to a gene: 2. Here the CDR3 reads CASSVVQGGEAFF. In nucleotides, the CDR3 is TGTGCCAGCAGCGTAGTACAGGGGGGTGAAGCTTTCTTT.

V usage is TRBV4-2 and J usage is TRBJ1-4, with D perhaps matching TRBD1 (6 bases). The V and J ends lost 0 bases and 7 bases respectively, with 15 bases between them. CDR3 length: 16 amino acids. The germline V gene has CDR1 LGHNA and CDR2 YNFKEQ. As DNA, the CDR3 is TGTGCCAGCAGCCAAGATTGGAGGGGGGGATCTGAAAAACTGTTTTTT. Amino acid sequence: CASSQDWRGGSEKLFF.

In DNA form, the CDR3 reads TGCGCCAGCAGTGATCATCGGTTGAGCTCCTACAATGAGCAGTTCTTC. Its translation is CASSDHRLSSYNEQFF. The V and J genes are TRBV10-1 and TRBJ2-1; D uncertain. Trimming left V 3 bases short and J 0 bases short, with 12 bases between. Germline CDR1 and CDR2: WNHNN and SYGVQD (reference sequence). This CDR3 is built from 16 residues.

V and J are TRBV18 and TRBJ1-1; 7 nucleotides align to TRBD1. The CDR3 has 15 amino acids. Germline V gene data show CDR1 as KGHSH and CDR2 as LQKENI. V shed 6 bases and J 1 base; nucleotides not matched to a gene: 8. The CDR3 coding sequence is TGTGCCAGCTCCCCAAACAGGGGCTGGAACACTGAAGCTTTCTTT. Translation: CASSPNRGWNTEAFF.

The rearrangement links TRBV27 to TRBJ2-7, with 8 bases identical to TRBD2. The germline V gene encodes CDR1 MNHEY and CDR2 SMNVEV (reference sequence). The J segment lost 3 bases and the V segment lost 1 base, leaving 5 bases of the junction unmatched. This CDR3 is 15 amino acids long. CDR3 bases: TGTGCCAGCAGTTTATTCGGGGGGGAAAACTACGAGCAGTACTTC. As protein: CASSLFGGENYEQYF.

The V and J genes are TRBV2 and TRBJ2-7; D gene unclear. V lost 7 bases to trimming and J lost 5 bases, with 9 bases between them. The CDR3 totals 11 residues. In germline, CDR1 is SNHLY, CDR2 FYNNEI. CDR3 amino acids: CASTGPNEQYF. The CDR3 bases are TGTGCCAGCACTGGCCCCAACGAGCAGTACTTC.

The chain uses TRBV25-1 and TRBJ1-2, with D maybe TRBD1 (5 bases). The germline gives CDR1 MGHDK, CDR2 SYGVNS. The CDR3 has 13 amino acids. V was clipped by 4 bases and J by 2 bases, with 8 bases between them. The CDR3 reads CASSAGANYGYTF. The CDR3 bases are TGTGCCAGCAGTGCCGGGGCCAACTATGGCTACACCTTC.

This clone was seen a single time. This chain links TRBV2 with TRBJ2-7; 7 nucleotides align to TRBD1. Germline V gene sequence: CDR1 SNHLY, CDR2 FYNNEI. CDR3 length: 14 residues. Losses at the gene ends were 0 bases for V and 6 bases for J; bases not matched to a gene: 5. Written as DNA, the CDR3 is TGTGCCAGCAGTGAAGCGGGGGACAGTTCCGAGCAGTACTTC. Amino acid sequence: CASSEAGDSSEQYF.

This clone was seen just once. V is TRBV19 and J is TRBJ1-1; no clear D gene. Germline V CDR1 and CDR2: LNHDA, SQIVND (reference sequence). V gave up 1 base and J gave up 3 bases, with 3 bases separating them. This CDR3 is 12 amino acids long. Here the CDR3 DNA reads TGTGCCAGTAGTATAGGTCACACTGAAGCTTTCTTT. The encoded protein is CASSIGHTEAFF.

The chain recombines TRBV6-6 with TRBJ2-3, with D unresolved. Trimming stripped 9 bases from V and 5 bases from J, with 15 bases between. Per germline, CDR1 MNHNY and CDR2 SVGAGI (reference sequence). CDR3 length: 13 amino acids. CDR3 coding DNA: TGTGCCAGGTTAATGGGTGGAGAAGATACGCAGTATTTT. Amino acid sequence: CARLMGGEDTQYF.

The chain recombines TRBV27 with TRBJ1-2; 7 bases align to TRBD1. Germline values: CDR1 MNHEY, CDR2 SMNVEV (reference sequence). The V segment lost 2 bases and the J segment 4 bases; nucleotides outside the gene matches: 10. The CDR3 has 16 residues. CDR3 in DNA: TGTGCCAGCAGTTTACATCGACAGGGAGGAGGCTATGGCTACACCTTC. It specifies CASSLHRQGGGYGYTF.

The rearrangement joins TRBV4-1 to TRBJ1-1; D not certain. Germline V gene sequence: CDR1 MGHRA, CDR2 YSYEKL. There are 14 residues in the CDR3. V gave up 5 bases and J gave up 5 bases, with 15 bases separating them. For the CDR3, the DNA is TGCGCCAGCAGCACGAGCCGGGCAGCTACTGAAGCTTTCTTT. The encoded protein is CASSTSRAATEAFF.

The rearrangement uses TRBV5-1 and TRBJ2-5; 7 bases are a match to TRBD1. Germline values: CDR1 SGHRS, CDR2 YFSETQ. Unmatched junction bases numbered 4, after V lost 3 bases and J lost 5 bases. CDR3 size: 13 residues. DNA for the CDR3: TGCGCCAGCAGCTCAGGGACAGTGGAGACCCAGTACTTC. Its protein is CASSSGTVETQYF. Filled out from reference TRBV5-1 and TRBJ2-5, the complete variable domain reads KAGVTQTPRYLIKTRGQQVTLSCSPISGHRSVSWYQQTPGQGLQFLFEYFSETQRNKGNFPGRFSGRQFSNSRSEMNVSTLELGDSALYLCASSSGTVETQYFGPGTRLLVL.

V usage is TRBV5-1 and J usage is TRBJ2-2, with D perhaps assigned TRBD1 or TRBD2 (5 bases each). This CDR3 contains 18 residues. Between the trimmed V and J ends, which lost 5 bases and 5 bases, there was a span of 25 bases. The germline gives CDR1 SGHRS, CDR2 YFSETQ. The CDR3: CASRPERLGIEGTGELFF. CDR3 in DNA: TGCGCCAGCAGACCAGAGAGACTTGGGATCGAGGGGACCGGGGAGCTGTTTTTT. Drawing the rest from reference TRBV5-1 and TRBJ2-2, the complete variable domain is KAGVTQTPRYLIKTRGQQVTLSCSPISGHRSVSWYQQTPGQGLQFLFEYFSETQRNKGNFPGRFSGRQFSNSRSEMNVSTLELGDSALYLCASRPERLGIEGTGELFFGEGSRLTVL.

This rearrangement joins TRBV7-2 to TRBJ2-2, with TRBD1 as a possible D gene (5 bases). The CDR3 is 15 residues long. Germline V gives CDR1 SGHTA, CDR2 FQGNSA. The V end was cut by 3 bases, the J end by 3 bases, with 11 bases between. The DNA for the CDR3 is TGTGCCAGCAGCTTTCCCGCACAGGACACCGGGGAGCTGTTTTTT. This codes for CASSFPAQDTGELFF.

This clone has only a few counts. CDR3 amino acids: CASSQDRVGIYNSPLHF. The CDR3 DNA reads TGCGCCAGCAGCCAAGATCGCGTAGGGATCTATAATTCACCCCTCCACTTT. This sequence joins TRBV4-1 and TRBJ1-6; no clear D. Germline V CDR1 and CDR2: MGHRA, YSYEKL. There are 17 residues in the CDR3. The V end lost 0 bases, the J end lost 3 bases, and 12 bases lay between the germline ends.

This clone was picked up one time. The rearrangement joins TRBV2 to TRBJ1-3; 7 bases agree with TRBD1. The germline V gene has CDR1 SNHLY and CDR2 FYNNEI. This CDR3 region has 15 residues. Germline trimming cut 4 bases from V and 0 bases from J; bases unmatched to any gene: 3. Here the CDR3 DNA reads TGTGCCAGCAGTGGACAGGGCTTCTCTGGAAACACCATATATTTT. Encoded protein: CASSGQGFSGNTIYF.

The table lists this clone with a few counts. This sequence joins TRBV18 and TRBJ1-1, with D hard to call. V was pared by 4 bases and J by 7 bases, with 13 bases between. In germline, CDR1 is KGHSH, CDR2 LQKENI. The CDR3 runs to 13 residues. This CDR3 is CASSRGSENEAFF. The CDR3 DNA reads as TGTGCCAGCTCACGAGGGTCTGAAAATGAAGCTTTCTTT.